This T cell receptor (beta chain) appears in the sequencing data of a study of T cell responses to AZD1222 COVID-19 vaccine. CDR3 length: 14 amino acids. Germline CDR1 is MDHEN and CDR2 is SYDVKM. After removal of 3 bases from V and 10 bases from J, the junction contained 5 bases not matched to a gene. In regard to this clone: Its antigen is as yet unknown.

Study-wide results and caveats: None of the repertoires were sampled until the peak T cell response had passed. White British ancestry dominated among donors, who included more females, and clonal diversity was possibly underestimated. Nearly half of unique spike-specific TCRs reportedly avoided B.1.351 and B.1.1.7 mutated regions. Only a handful of AZD1222 recipients, more than 5 in all, had baseline seropositivity.

Some clones are missing from TCRdb's copy, which holds only in-frame ones; the method was immunoSEQ multiplex PCR. Of more than 110,000 clones in the sample, about nine tenths were seen once. The TCR sequence derives from an adult who received the AZD1222 COVID-19 vaccine. Source: peripheral blood, taken 28 days after the second AZD1222 dose. V usage is TRBV28 and J usage is TRBJ1-6; 8 bases align to TRBD1. The CDR3 DNA sequence: TGTGCCAGCAGTTTCGGACAGGGCGGCTCACCCCTCCACTTT. Translated: CASSFGQGGSPLHF.